This passage covers 11 T cell receptor beta chains from one sample sequenced in a study of tumor-infiltrating lymphocytes in primary liver carcinoma (TCRdb year 2017). This sample was sequenced with an Illumina HiSeq 2500. Starting from approximately 500 ng total RNA, TCRbeta-specific cDNA was produced by reverse transcription with a constant-region primer and ProtoScript II reverse transcriptase. TCRbeta libraries were built with three nested multiplex PCR rounds, a slightly modified ARM-PCR procedure. Multiplex TRBV1-TRBV30 forward primers and a Cbeta reverse primer were used in the first two PCR rounds, each of which was run for approximately 11 cycles. TCRdb trimmed public reads at Q25 via fastp, called clones via MiXCR and kept in-frame beta chains. Rows merge per CDR3 protein into single entries with the most common DNA and genes. In all, the sample holds about 26,000 distinct CDR3 sequences, and 60% to 85% of those were seen once. 40% to 50% of the sample comes from the top ten.

Without any cell sorting, total RNA and DNA were co-extracted from about 21-30 mg of bulk tissue using the AllPrep DNA/RNA mini kit. Sequencing input: liver tumor tissue from sampling region 3. The sample's cell subset or site label, decoded: tumor region T3, left-lateral pole. The receptors come from a man aged 40-49 years with primary liver carcinoma and hepatitis B virus infection.

The chain couples TRBV6-1 to TRBJ2-1; a weak D match, TRBD2 (5 bases). Per the germline V gene, CDR1 is MNHNS and CDR2 is SASEGT. V lost 2 bases, J lost 2 bases, and 13 bases lay in between. This CDR3 has 16 residues. The CDR3, as DNA: TGTGCCAGCAGTGAATGGTGGCGGAGGACCTACAATGAGCAGTTCTTC. It yields the protein CASSEWWRRTYNEQFF.

Note on this clonotype: The conserved phenylalanine or tryptophan normally closing the CDR3 is absent here, so this likely arose from a read error. The DNA is left out, because the CDR3 cannot be placed on it with certainty; the CDR3 is given as TCRdb lists it. The CDR3 reads CASNQTPGGGKETRCS. V gene TRBV11-2 combines with J gene TRBJ2-5; the table gives TRBD2 as D, unverified against the DNA. Germline CDR1 SGHAT, CDR2 FQNNGV. The CDR3 has 16 amino acids, counting both end residues.

Worth noting for this clonotype: One end of the junction does not line up with germline, which may come from a read error. This sequence joins TRBV6-5 and TRBJ2-7; D is ambiguous. The CDR3 has 13 amino acids. CDR1 and CDR2 (germline): MNHEY, SVGAGI. The CDR3 loop is CASRRIDAYDQYF. DNA for the CDR3: TGTGCCAGCAGACGTATAGATGCCTACGATCAGTACTTC.

Comments on this clonotype: Mismatch with germline at one junction end may stem from a read error. The rearrangement links TRBV4-3 to TRBJ2-7; D perhaps matches TRBD2 (6 bases). The CDR3 spans 15 residues. From germline, CDR1 is LGHNA and CDR2 YSLEER. The CDR3 DNA reads TGCGCCTGCAGCCAAAATCGGGAGACTCCCTACAAGCAGTACTTC. Translating gives CACSQNRETPYKQYF.

In the case of this clonotype: Compared with germline, one end of the junction differs, possibly owing to a read error. This chain links TRBV10-2 with TRBJ1-2, with 7 positions matching TRBD1. CDR1 and CDR2 from the germline V gene are WSHSY and SAAADI. The CDR3 spans 15 residues. The CDR3 reads CAIEDTGEVYYDYTF. CDR3 DNA: TGCGCCATCGAGGACACAGGGGAGGTTTACTATGACTACACCTTC.

The CDR3 DNA reads TGCGCCAGTAGCATTGACATGGACCCGGGGGGAGGCTACGAGCAGTACTTC. Protein sequence: CASSIDMDPGGGYEQYF. The chain uses TRBV5-1 and TRBJ2-7, with 7 bases aligning to TRBD2. Germline V gene lookup returns CDR1 SGHRS and CDR2 YFSETQ. The CDR3 has 17 residues. Losses at the gene ends were 8 bases for V and 3 bases for J; bases not matched to a gene: 20.

As concerns this clonotype: The CDR3 end shows no conserved phenylalanine or tryptophan, and so a read error is likely. The limits of the CDR3 on the DNA are not certain, so only TCRdb's listed CDR3 is given. The V gene is TRBV12-3 or TRBV12-4, the J gene TRBJ1-2. Inclusive of both ends, the CDR3 amounts to 16 amino acids. The CDR3: CASSLRELPQNYGYTL.

This clonotype was recorded a few times. This may be a read error: a much more frequent sequence differs by one nucleotide. This chain joins TRBV7-9 and TRBJ1-5; D is unclear. Gene TRBJ2-3 matches the end of the DNA better, so the J call may be wrong. The CDR3 is made up of 12 amino acids. Germline loops: CDR1 SEHNR, CDR2 FQNEAQ (reference sequence). CDR3 residues: CASSAHFEPQYF. The CDR3 region has the DNA TGTGCCAGCAGCGCACATTTTGAGCCCCAGTATTTT.

The CDR3 is CASSDESGDTGELFF. The CDR3 region has the DNA TGTGCCAGCAGTGATGAGTCCGGAGACACCGGGGAGCTGTTTTTT. The chain employs TRBV6-1 and TRBJ2-2; D call uncertain. This CDR3 has 15 amino acids. V lost 3 bases to trimming and J lost 3 bases, with 11 bases between them. Germline-derived CDR1 and CDR2 are MNHNS and SASEGT.

Points on this clonotype: The junction shows a germline mismatch at one end, possibly a read error. The chain links TRBV4-1 to TRBJ2-5; 10 bases are shared with TRBD2. Germline lookup yields CDR1 MGHRA and CDR2 YSYEKL. The length of the CDR3 is 14 residues. This CDR3 reads CASSQAGGPETQCF. The CDR3 DNA reads as TGCGCTAGCAGCCAAGCGGGAGGGCCAGAGACCCAGTGCTTC.

Note on this clonotype: A read error may produce the germline difference seen at one junction end. The chain uses TRBV11-2 and TRBJ2-7, with TRBD2 as a possible D gene (6 bases). CDR1 SGHAT and CDR2 FQNNGV come from the germline V gene. The CDR3 sequence is 15 residues long. The CDR3 DNA follows: TGTGTCAGCAGCGCCCCGAGACTAGGGTTGTGGGTGCAGTACTTC. Amino acids: CVSSAPRLGLWVQYF. Full variable domain (outside the CDR3, taken from reference TRBV11-2 and TRBJ2-7): EAGVAQSPRYKIIEKRQSVAFWCNPISGHATLYWYQQILGQGPKLLIQFQNNGVVDDSQLPKDRFSAERLKGVDSTLKIQPAKLEDSAVYLCVSSAPRLGLWVQYFGPGTRLTVT.